This TCR beta chain came from a study of OX40 agonist ivuxolimab in advanced cancers. Across the study: Ivuxolimab, an agonist antibody against OX40 (CD134), was given to patients. Partial responses were achieved by three patients: one hepatocellular carcinoma, two cutaneous melanoma. Study results and limitations: Relative to CD4+ cells, CD8+ T cells on average had more expanded clones.

As for this clone: Its antigen is currently unknown.

Repertoires were generated with immunoSEQ multiplex PCR, while TCRdb's copy carries only in-frame clones and drops some. The table has roughly 64,000 clones, approximately 82% seen once; the top ten hold approximately 5%. The V and J ends lost 3 bases and 2 bases respectively, with 8 bases between them. Germline CDR1 reads SGHNT; CDR2 reads YENEEA. This CDR3 contains 14 residues. This TCR was recovered from an adult with an advanced solid tumor such as melanoma, head and neck, liver or kidney cancer. The V gene is TRBV11-3, the J gene TRBJ1-3; no reliable D call. Sequenced material: CD4+ or CD8+ T cells sorted from blood, taken in a trial of the OX40 agonist ivuxolimab. CDR3 DNA sequence: TGTGCCAGCAGCTTTATGGGAACTGGAAACACCATATATTTT. Translating gives CASSFMGTGNTIYF.